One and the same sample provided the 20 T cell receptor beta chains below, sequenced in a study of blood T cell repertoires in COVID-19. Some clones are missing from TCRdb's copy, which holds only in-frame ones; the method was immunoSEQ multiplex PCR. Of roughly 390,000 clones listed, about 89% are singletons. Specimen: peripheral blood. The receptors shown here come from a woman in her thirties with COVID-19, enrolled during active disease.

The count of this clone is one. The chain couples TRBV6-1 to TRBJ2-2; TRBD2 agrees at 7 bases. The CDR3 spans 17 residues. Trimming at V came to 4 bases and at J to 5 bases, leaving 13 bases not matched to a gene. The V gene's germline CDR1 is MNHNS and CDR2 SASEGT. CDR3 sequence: CASSGKWDYLGTGELFF. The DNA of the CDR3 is TGTGCCAGCAGTGGAAAATGGGACTACCTGGGAACCGGGGAGCTGTTTTTT.

DNA for the CDR3: TGTGCCAGCAGCCCTGTGGGAGTCGGTGAGCAGTTCTTC. Residues: CASSPVGVGEQFF. The chain couples TRBV9 to TRBJ2-1; TRBD2 might be the D (5 bases). Germline values: CDR1 SGDLS, CDR2 YYNGEE. CDR3 length: 13 residues. Between the trimmed V and J ends, which lost 4 bases and 9 bases, there was a span of 14 bases.

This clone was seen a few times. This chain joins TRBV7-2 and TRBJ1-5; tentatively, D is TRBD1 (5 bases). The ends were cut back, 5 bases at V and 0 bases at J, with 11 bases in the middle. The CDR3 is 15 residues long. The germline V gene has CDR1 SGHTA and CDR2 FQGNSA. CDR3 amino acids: CASSTTGNSNQPQHF. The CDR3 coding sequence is TGTGCCAGCAGCACAACAGGAAATAGCAATCAGCCCCAGCATTTT.

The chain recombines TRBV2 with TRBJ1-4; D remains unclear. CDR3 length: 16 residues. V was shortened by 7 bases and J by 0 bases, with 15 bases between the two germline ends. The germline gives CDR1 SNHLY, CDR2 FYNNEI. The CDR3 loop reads CASTRSGVATNEKLFF. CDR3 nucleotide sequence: TGTGCCAGCACCCGATCCGGGGTGGCAACTAATGAAAAACTGTTTTTT.

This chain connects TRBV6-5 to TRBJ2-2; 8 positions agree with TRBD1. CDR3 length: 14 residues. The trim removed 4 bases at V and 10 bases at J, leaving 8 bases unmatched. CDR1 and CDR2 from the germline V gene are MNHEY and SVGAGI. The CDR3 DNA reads TGTGCCAGCAGTTCACGGACAGGGCGAGTGGAGCTGTTTTTT. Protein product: CASSSRTGRVELFF.

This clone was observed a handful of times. The CDR3 DNA is TGTGCCAGCAGTGTGCAGGGGGTGAACACTGAAGCTTTCTTT. Protein sequence: CASSVQGVNTEAFF. The rearrangement joins TRBV2 to TRBJ1-1; TRBD1 agrees at 7 bases. Germline V CDR1 and CDR2: SNHLY, FYNNEI. Unmatched junction bases numbered 2, after V lost 4 bases and J lost 0 bases. This CDR3 comprises 14 residues.

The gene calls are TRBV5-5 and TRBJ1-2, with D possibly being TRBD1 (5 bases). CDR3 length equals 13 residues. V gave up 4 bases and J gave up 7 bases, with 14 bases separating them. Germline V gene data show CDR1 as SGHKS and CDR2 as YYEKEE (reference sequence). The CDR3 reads CASSIAGGAGYTF. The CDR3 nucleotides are TGTGCCAGCAGCATCGCGGGGGGAGCTGGCTACACCTTC.

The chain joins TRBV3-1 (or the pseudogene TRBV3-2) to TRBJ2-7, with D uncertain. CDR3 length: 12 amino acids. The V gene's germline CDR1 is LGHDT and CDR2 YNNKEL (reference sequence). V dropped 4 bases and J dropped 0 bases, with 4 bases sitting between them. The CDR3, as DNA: TGTGCCAGCAGCCCCAGCTCCTACGAGCAGTACTTC. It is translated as CASSPSSYEQYF.

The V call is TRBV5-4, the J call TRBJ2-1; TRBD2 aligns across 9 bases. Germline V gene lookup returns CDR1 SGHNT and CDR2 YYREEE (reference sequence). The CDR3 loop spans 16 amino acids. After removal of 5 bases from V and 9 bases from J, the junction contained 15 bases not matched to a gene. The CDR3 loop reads CASREFPGTSRGEQFF. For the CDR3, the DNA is TGTGCCAGCAGGGAATTCCCCGGGACTAGCCGCGGTGAGCAGTTCTTC.

CDR3 region: CASSQGADLRETQYF. For the CDR3, the DNA is TGCGCCAGCAGCCAAGGGGCAGACCTTCGGGAGACCCAGTACTTC. The chain has TRBV4-1 and TRBJ2-5; D gene ambiguous. Per germline, CDR1 MGHRA and CDR2 YSYEKL. The CDR3 has 15 amino acids. Between the trimmed V and J ends, which lost 1 base and 5 bases, there was a span of 14 bases.

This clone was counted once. This CDR3 reads CASSLVLAGADEQYF. The CDR3 coding sequence is TGCGCCAGCAGCTTGGTCCTAGCGGGAGCCGACGAGCAGTACTTC. This chain joins TRBV5-1 and TRBJ2-7, with 10 bases matching TRBD2. Germline V gene data show CDR1 as SGHRS and CDR2 as YFSETQ. The J segment lost 5 bases and the V segment lost 0 bases, leaving 5 bases of the junction unmatched. The CDR3 loop spans 15 amino acids.

The CDR3 protein is CASRGDFGNTIYF. CDR3 sequence (DNA): TGTGCCAGTAGAGGCGACTTCGGAAACACCATATATTTT. J is TRBJ1-3 and V is TRBV19, with D unclear. CDR1 is LNHDA and CDR2 is SQIVND in the germline V gene (reference sequence). With 6 bases removed from V and 4 bases from J, the gap between germline ends came to 10 bases. CDR3 length: 13 amino acids.

The CDR3 DNA reads TGTGCCACCAGCAGAGATCGGACAGGGGATGGCTACACCTTC. Residues: CATSRDRTGDGYTF. The rearrangement joins TRBV15 to TRBJ1-2; 9 bases fit TRBD1. This CDR3 is built from 14 residues. Germline trimming cut 0 bases from V and 6 bases from J; bases unmatched to any gene: 2. The germline gives CDR1 LNHNV, CDR2 YYDKDF (reference sequence). Filled out from reference TRBV15 and TRBJ1-2, the complete variable domain reads DAMVIQNPRYQVTQFGKPVTLSCSQTLNHNVMYWYQQKSSQAPKLLFHYYDKDFNNEADTPDNFQSRRPNTSFCFLDIRSPGLGDTAMYLCATSRDRTGDGYTFGSGTRLTVV.

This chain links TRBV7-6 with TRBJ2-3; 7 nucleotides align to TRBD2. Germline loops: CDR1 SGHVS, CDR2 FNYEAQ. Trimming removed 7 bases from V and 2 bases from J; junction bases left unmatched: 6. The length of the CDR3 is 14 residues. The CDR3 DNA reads TGTGCCAGCACCTCCCGGGAGGTCACAGATACGCAGTATTTT. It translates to CASTSREVTDTQYF.

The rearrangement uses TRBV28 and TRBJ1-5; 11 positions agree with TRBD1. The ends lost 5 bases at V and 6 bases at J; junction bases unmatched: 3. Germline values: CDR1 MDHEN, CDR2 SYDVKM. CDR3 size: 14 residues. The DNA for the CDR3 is TGTGCCAGCAGTGGACAGGGGGCGCTTCAGCCCCAGCATTTT. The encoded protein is CASSGQGALQPQHF. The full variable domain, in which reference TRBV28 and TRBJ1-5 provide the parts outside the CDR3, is DVKVTQSSRYLVKRTGEKVFLECVQDMDHENMFWYRQDPGLGLRLIYFSYDVKMKEKGDIPEGYSVSREKKERFSLILESASTNQTSMYLCASSGQGALQPQHFGDGTRLSIL.

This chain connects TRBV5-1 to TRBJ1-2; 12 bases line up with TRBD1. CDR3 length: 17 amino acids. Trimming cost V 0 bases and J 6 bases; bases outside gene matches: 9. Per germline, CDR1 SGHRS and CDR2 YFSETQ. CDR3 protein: CASSLALGQGAQNGYTF. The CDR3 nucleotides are TGCGCCAGCAGCTTGGCCCTGGGACAGGGGGCGCAAAATGGCTACACCTTC.

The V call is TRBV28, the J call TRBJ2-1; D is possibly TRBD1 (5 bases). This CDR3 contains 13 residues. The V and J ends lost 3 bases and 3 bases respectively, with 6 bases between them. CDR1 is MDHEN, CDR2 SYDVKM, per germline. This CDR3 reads CASSFDSYNEQFF. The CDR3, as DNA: TGTGCCAGCAGTTTTGACAGCTACAATGAGCAGTTCTTC.

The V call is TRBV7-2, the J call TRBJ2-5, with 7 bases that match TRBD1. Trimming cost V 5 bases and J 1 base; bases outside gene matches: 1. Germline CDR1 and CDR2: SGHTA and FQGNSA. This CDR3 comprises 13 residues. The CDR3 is CASSGTVQETQYF. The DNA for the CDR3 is TGTGCCAGCAGCGGGACAGTCCAAGAGACCCAGTACTTC.

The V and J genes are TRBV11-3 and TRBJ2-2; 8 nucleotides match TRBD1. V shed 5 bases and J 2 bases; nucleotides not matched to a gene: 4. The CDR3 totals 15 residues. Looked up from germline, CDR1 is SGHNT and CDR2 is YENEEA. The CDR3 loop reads CASSPGQGNTGELFF. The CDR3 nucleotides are TGTGCCAGCAGCCCCGGACAGGGAAACACCGGGGAGCTGTTTTTT.

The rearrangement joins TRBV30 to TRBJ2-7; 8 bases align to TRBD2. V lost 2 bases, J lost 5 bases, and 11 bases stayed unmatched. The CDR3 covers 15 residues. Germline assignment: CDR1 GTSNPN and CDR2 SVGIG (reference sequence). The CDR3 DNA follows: TGTGCCTGGAGTACCGGGGGGGGAGGGCCGCACGAGCAGTACTTC. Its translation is CAWSTGGGGPHEQYF.